This T cell receptor (beta chain) was identified during a study of OX40 agonist ivuxolimab in advanced cancers. Study-wide context: Ivuxolimab, which targeted the costimulatory receptor OX40 (CD134), was an agonistic, fully human IgG2 monoclonal antibody. Of the approximately 54 dose-escalation patients, hepatocellular carcinoma was present in about 20, melanoma in some 15, renal cell carcinoma in 9 and head and neck cancer in 9. Intravenous ivuxolimab was administered to patients every 2 weeks at six dose levels: 0.01, 0.1, 0.3, 1.5, 3 and 10 mg/kg. Peripheral TCRbeta sequencing was intended to test whether TCR sequence diversity was altered and clonal T-cell expansion was caused by ivuxolimab. Partial responses were achieved by three dose-escalation patients, of whom one had hepatocellular carcinoma and two had cutaneous melanoma. In the dose-escalation cohort, approximately 83% of patients were male, and the mean age was 60 years with a range of roughly 20 to 80. Prior anti-PD-1, anti-PD-L1 or anti-CTLA-4 therapy was permitted, and checkpoint inhibitors had been received by roughly 40% of dose-escalation patients. The paper reports the monotherapy dose-escalation portion (N of about 50 patients) of the phase I ivuxolimab trial.

The CDR3, cysteine through phenylalanine, is 16 amino acids long. Only the CDR3 part of the read is kept: 48 bases, read in frame from the first base. Looking up the germline V gene yields CDR1 ENHRY and CDR2 SYGVKD. V gives up 0 bases and J gives up 3 bases, and the segment between their germline ends measures 12 bases. For sequencing of the TCRbeta CDR3 region, genomic DNA was extracted from the sorted cells. TCRbeta CDR3 regions were sequenced using the immunoSEQ Assay. The table comes from immuneACCESS by way of TCRdb, which keeps in-frame sequences with V and J called. Part of the clones is missing from these tables; in studies checked, under half for an unresolved V gene and the rest for unknown reasons. Here the sample has around 45,000 clones; roughly 80% occur a single time. The top ten clonotypes cover more than 9% of the sample. The trial excluded patients who had a history of autoimmune disease or who were on systemic immunosuppression. In every dose cohort, peripheral blood was drawn for TCR sequencing at baseline, cycle 4 day 1, and cycle 7 day 1. Samples came from an open-label, multicenter, first-in-human phase I dose-escalation trial of ivuxolimab. Adults with locally advanced or metastatic melanoma, renal cell carcinoma, hepatocellular carcinoma or head and neck squamous cell carcinoma were enrolled in the trial. CD4+ and CD8+ T cells were sorted separately from peripheral blood before TCR sequencing.

In regard to this clone: What antigen it recognizes has not been identified. Per-base quality was not reported, and no clone a single base away is much larger than it.

General study outcomes and caveats: Low levels of normalized T-cell clonal expansion were also seen in some nonresponding patients. Clonal expansion of both CD4+ and CD8+ blood T cells was observed from baseline to week 6 at doses 0.1 to 3.0 mg/kg. Partial responders in the 0.1-3.0 mg/kg groups had among the lowest normalized peripheral clonal expansion, especially among CD8+ T cells. Which antigens the clonally expanded peripheral T cells were specific for was not determined. After ivuxolimab, expanded clones were on average more numerous among CD8+ T cells than among CD4+ T cells.

Sequencing was performed on CD4+ or CD8+ T cells sorted from blood, taken in a trial of the OX40 agonist ivuxolimab. The sequence was obtained from an adult with an advanced solid tumor such as melanoma, head and neck, liver or kidney cancer. The chain couples TRBV10-3 to TRBJ2-1; the D region possibly corresponds to TRBD1 (6 bases align). The encoded CDR3 is CAISESRGIVYNEQFF. The DNA sequence is given as TGTGCCATCAGTGAGTCTAGGGGGATAGTCTACAATGAGCAGTTCTTC.